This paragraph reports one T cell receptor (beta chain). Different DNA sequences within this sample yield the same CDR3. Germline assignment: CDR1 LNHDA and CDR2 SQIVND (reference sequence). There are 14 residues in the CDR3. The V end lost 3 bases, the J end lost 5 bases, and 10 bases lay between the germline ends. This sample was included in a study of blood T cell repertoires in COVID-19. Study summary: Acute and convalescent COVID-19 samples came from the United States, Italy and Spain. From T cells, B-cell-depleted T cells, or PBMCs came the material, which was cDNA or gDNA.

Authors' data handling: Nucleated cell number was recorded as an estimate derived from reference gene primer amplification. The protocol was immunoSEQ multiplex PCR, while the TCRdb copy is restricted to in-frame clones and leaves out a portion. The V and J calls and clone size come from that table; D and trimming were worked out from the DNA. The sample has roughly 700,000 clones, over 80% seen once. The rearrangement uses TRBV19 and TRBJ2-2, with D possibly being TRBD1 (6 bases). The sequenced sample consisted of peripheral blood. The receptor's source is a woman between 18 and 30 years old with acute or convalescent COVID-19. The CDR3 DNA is TGTGCCAGTAGTATCACCAGGGGTACCGGGGAGCTGTTTTTT. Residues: CASSITRGTGELFF.